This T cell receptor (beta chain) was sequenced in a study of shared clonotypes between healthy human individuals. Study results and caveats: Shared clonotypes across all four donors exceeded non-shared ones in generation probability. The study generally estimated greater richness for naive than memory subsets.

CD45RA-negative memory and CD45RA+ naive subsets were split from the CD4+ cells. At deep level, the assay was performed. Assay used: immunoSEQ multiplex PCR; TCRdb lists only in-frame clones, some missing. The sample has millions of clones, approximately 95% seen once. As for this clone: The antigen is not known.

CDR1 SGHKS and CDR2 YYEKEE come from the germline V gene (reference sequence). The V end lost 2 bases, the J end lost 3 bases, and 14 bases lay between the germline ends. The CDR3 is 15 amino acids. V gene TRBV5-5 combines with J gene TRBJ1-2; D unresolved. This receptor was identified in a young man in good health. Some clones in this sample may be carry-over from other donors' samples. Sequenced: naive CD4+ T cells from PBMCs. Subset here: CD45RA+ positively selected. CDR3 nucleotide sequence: TGTGCCAGCAGCTTAACCGGGCTCTCCTACTATGGCTACACCTTC. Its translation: CASSLTGLSYYGYTF.